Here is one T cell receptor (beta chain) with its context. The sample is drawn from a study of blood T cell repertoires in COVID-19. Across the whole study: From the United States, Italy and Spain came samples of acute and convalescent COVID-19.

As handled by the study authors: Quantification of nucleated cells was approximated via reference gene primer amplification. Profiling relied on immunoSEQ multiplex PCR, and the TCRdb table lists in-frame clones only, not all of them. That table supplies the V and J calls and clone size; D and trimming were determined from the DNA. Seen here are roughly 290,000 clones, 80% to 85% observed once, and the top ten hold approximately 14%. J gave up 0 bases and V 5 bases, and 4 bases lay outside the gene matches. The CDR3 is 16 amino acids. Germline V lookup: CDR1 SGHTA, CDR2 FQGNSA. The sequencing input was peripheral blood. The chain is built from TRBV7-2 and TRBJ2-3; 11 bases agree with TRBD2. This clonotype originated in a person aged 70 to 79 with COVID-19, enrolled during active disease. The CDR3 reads CASSPRLAGSTDTQYF. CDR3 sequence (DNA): TGTGCCAGCAGCCCTAGACTAGCGGGGAGCACAGATACGCAGTATTTT.